This T cell receptor beta chain derives from a study of vaccination effects on CD4 cells after COVID-19. Background on the study: Post-vaccine sampling occurred a median 72 days after the second dose.

In the ViraFEST assay, antigen-specific CD4+ clonotypes were identified by expansion after peptide-pool stimulation. Between days 10 and 11 of culture, CD4+ T cells were separated out. Participants completed two doses of the BNT162b2 or mRNA-1273 vaccine. Vaccine recipients lacked prior SARS-CoV-2 infection and had negative nucleocapsid antibodies. Supplemented with around 9.8 IU/ml IL-2 and 7.5 to 10 ug/ml peptides, fewer than 2.5 million PBMC per well were kept in culture. TCRdb's table, derived via immunoSEQ multiplex PCR, lists solely in-frame clones and lacks some. The sample holds about 28,000 clones, less than 75% seen once. Remarks on this clone: The target antigen is unknown.

Broader study findings: From healthy vaccinees, only 1 of 255 vaccine-induced clones also reacted to common cold coronaviruses.

Germline CDR1 is SEHNR and CDR2 is FQNEAQ (reference sequence). V gave up 4 bases and J gave up 3 bases, with 14 bases separating them. CDR3 size: 15 residues. The sequence derives from a human donor who received a COVID-19 vaccine. Sequencing used CD4+ T cells from PBMCs cultured with HCoV-NL63 spike peptides, obtained after COVID-19 vaccination. The chain has TRBV7-9 and TRBJ2-3; possible D gene TRBD2, 6 bases. The CDR3 DNA is TGTGCCAGCAGCTATGGGACTCTTGGTACAGATACGCAGTATTTT. Its translation: CASSYGTLGTDTQYF.